This T cell receptor beta chain was sequenced during a study of shared T cell receptors in the human thymus. The method was immunoSEQ multiplex PCR; TCRdb's version includes in-frame clones alone and lacks a portion of them. Of 500,000 to 850,000 clones listed, around 87% are singletons. The trim removed 1 base at V and 6 bases at J, leaving 12 bases unmatched. The CDR3 runs 17 residues. In germline, CDR1 is LGHNA, CDR2 YSLEER. Separately, the same data were catalogued under a study of human thymus T cells. That source notes: Obtained as resections during corrective heart surgery, the thymus tissue was then studied.

The gene calls are TRBV4-3 and TRBJ1-1, with 9 bases matching TRBD1. The clonotype was recovered from a boy less than two years old with a congenital heart defect. The sample consisted of thymocytes. CDR3 protein: CASSQAYGQGMVAEAFF. In DNA form, the CDR3 reads TGCGCCAGCAGCCAAGCCTACGGACAGGGGATGGTCGCTGAAGCTTTCTTT.